Each of the 10 T cell receptor beta chains below was sequenced from the same sample in a study of beta chain features in type 1 diabetes. General study points: People with Type 1 diabetes carried modestly yet significantly shorter TCRB CDR3s in all four CD4+ subsets.

Their antigens remain unidentified. The whole isolated RNA underwent reverse transcription, so sequencing captured expressed TCRB transcripts. Repertoires were generated with immunoSEQ multiplex PCR, while TCRdb's copy carries only in-frame clones and drops some. The data hold roughly 700,000 clones, with 13% observed a single time. The material sequenced was naive CD4+ T cells from blood. These receptors all stem from a man between 18 and 29 years old with type 1 diabetes.

This clone was seen a handful of times. The V gene is TRBV7-2, the J gene TRBJ1-2, with no clear D. Trimming left V 3 bases short and J 7 bases short, with 12 bases between. This CDR3 has 13 amino acids. Germline V gene data show CDR1 as SGHTA and CDR2 as FQGNSA. The CDR3 spells CASSLSWGTGYTF. As DNA, the CDR3 is TGTGCCAGCAGCTTGAGTTGGGGTACTGGCTACACCTTC.

With respect to this clone: Distinct nucleotide sequences in the sample also encode this CDR3. V is TRBV30 and J is TRBJ1-6, with 9 bases that match TRBD1. This CDR3 has 15 residues. CDR1 is GTSNPN, CDR2 SVGIG, per germline (reference sequence). The V segment lost 0 bases and the J segment 6 bases; nucleotides outside the gene matches: 3. The CDR3 sequence is CAWSVRGQGNSPLHF. The CDR3 DNA follows: TGTGCCTGGAGTGTGCGGGGACAGGGTAATTCACCCCTCCACTTT.

The chain carries TRBV19 and TRBJ2-3, with a weak D call TRBD2 (5 bases). Germline values: CDR1 LNHDA, CDR2 SQIVND (reference sequence). The CDR3 runs to 16 residues. Trimming stripped 0 bases from V and 7 bases from J, with 17 bases between. CDR3 loop: CASSIDRTSYLNTQYF. Here the CDR3 DNA reads TGTGCCAGTAGTATAGACCGGACTTCCTACCTGAATACGCAGTATTTT.

The chain couples TRBV5-1 to TRBJ2-7; weak D call: TRBD1 (6 bases). This CDR3 region has 14 residues. Trimming cost V 1 base and J 6 bases, with 14 bases left between them. The germline gives CDR1 SGHRS, CDR2 YFSETQ. The CDR3 DNA reads TGCGCCAGCAGCTTGAGTACAGGGAGAGCCGAGCAGTACTTC. Its translation is CASSLSTGRAEQYF. Filled out from reference TRBV5-1 and TRBJ2-7, the complete variable domain reads KAGVTQTPRYLIKTRGQQVTLSCSPISGHRSVSWYQQTPGQGLQFLFEYFSETQRNKGNFPGRFSGRQFSNSRSEMNVSTLELGDSALYLCASSLSTGRAEQYFGPGTRLTVT.

The J gene is TRBJ2-1, the V gene TRBV7-9; 10 positions agree with TRBD2. The CDR3 length is 14 residues. Germline trimming cut 7 bases from V and 10 bases from J; bases unmatched to any gene: 10. Per germline, CDR1 SEHNR and CDR2 FQNEAQ (reference sequence). The CDR3 is CASITIGLAEEQFF. The CDR3 DNA sequence: TGTGCCAGCATCACTATCGGACTAGCGGAGGAGCAGTTCTTC.

The J gene is TRBJ2-5, the V gene TRBV18; D not certain. This CDR3 contains 14 residues. Germline-derived CDR1 and CDR2 are KGHSH and LQKENI. V lost 2 bases and J 2 bases, leaving 9 bases between the germline ends. CDR3 nucleotides: TGTGCCAGCTCACCAAGTACTGTTCAAGAGACCCAGTACTTC. Amino acids: CASSPSTVQETQYF.

The rearrangement links TRBV7-9 to TRBJ2-3, with 14 nucleotides matching TRBD2. Germline V gene sequence: CDR1 SEHNR, CDR2 FQNEAQ (reference sequence). This CDR3 spans 17 amino acids. V dropped 7 bases and J dropped 4; count of bases not matched to a gene: 10. CDR3 in DNA: TGTGCCAGCACTTCCCGACTAGCGGGGGGGCCCCCAGATACGCAGTATTTT. Protein: CASTSRLAGGPPDTQYF.

This clone was observed a few times. In nucleotides, the CDR3 is TGTGCCTGGAAAGGGATCGATAATTCACCCCTCCACTTT. It codes for CAWKGIDNSPLHF. V usage is TRBV30 and J usage is TRBJ1-6, with D uncertain. Trimming removed 4 bases at V and 5 bases at J, with 9 bases between. Per the germline V gene, CDR1 is GTSNPN and CDR2 is SVGIG (reference sequence). The CDR3 has 13 amino acids.

The CDR3 bases are TGTGCCAGCAGCCCGTCGGGACGGAAGAACACTGAAGCTTTCTTT. The encoded protein is CASSPSGRKNTEAFF. The rearrangement joins TRBV7-6 to TRBJ1-1; tentatively, D is TRBD1 (5 bases). Germline lookup yields CDR1 SGHVS and CDR2 FNYEAQ. With 5 bases removed from V and 1 base from J, the gap between germline ends came to 14 bases. CDR3 length: 15 residues.

This clone has just a few counts. This chain uses TRBV18 with TRBJ1-5; 11 nucleotides match TRBD1. The CDR3 totals 20 residues. Germline CDR1 is KGHSH and CDR2 is LQKENI. Trimming cost V 3 bases and J 5 bases; bases outside gene matches: 18. The CDR3 is CASSPLRLRTGGEGHQPQHF. The CDR3 DNA sequence: TGTGCCAGCTCACCCCTGAGACTACGGACAGGGGGCGAAGGGCATCAGCCCCAGCATTTT.